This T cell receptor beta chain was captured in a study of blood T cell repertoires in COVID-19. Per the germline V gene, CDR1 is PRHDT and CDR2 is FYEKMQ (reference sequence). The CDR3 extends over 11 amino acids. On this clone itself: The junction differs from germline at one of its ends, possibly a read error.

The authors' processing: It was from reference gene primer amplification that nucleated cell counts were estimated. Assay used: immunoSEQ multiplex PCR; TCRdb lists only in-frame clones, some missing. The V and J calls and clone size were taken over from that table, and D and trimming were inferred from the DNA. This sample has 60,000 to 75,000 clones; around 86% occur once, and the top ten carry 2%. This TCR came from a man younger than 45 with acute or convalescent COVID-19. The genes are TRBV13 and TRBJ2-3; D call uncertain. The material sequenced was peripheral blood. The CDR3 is CASLLRDRQYF. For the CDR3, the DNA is TGTGCCAGCCTCTTGAGAGATAGGCAGTATTTT.